This T cell receptor beta chain stems from a study of T cell responses to AZD1222 COVID-19 vaccine. With regard to this clone: Antigen unknown.

Clones were sequenced by immunoSEQ multiplex PCR, and TCRdb holds only the in-frame ones, with some missing. The table lists approximately 170,000 clones, 94% of them singletons. Findings and caveats of the study: Spike-specific TCR breadth and depth rose after two AZD1222 doses.

The TCR was taken from an adult who received the AZD1222 COVID-19 vaccine. The input for sequencing was peripheral blood, taken 28 days after the second AZD1222 dose.

CDR3 region: CASIGTAALEDTQYF. For the CDR3, the DNA is TGTGCCAGTATAGGGACAGCAGCGCTTGAGGATACGCAGTATTTT. This chain joins TRBV19 and TRBJ2-3; 7 bases line up with TRBD1. J lost 6 bases, V lost 7 bases, and 13 bases had no gene match. The CDR3 length is 15 residues. From germline, CDR1 is LNHDA and CDR2 SQIVND (reference sequence).